The T cell receptor (beta chain) under discussion was sequenced for a study of identical twins. Overall study results and limits: There were fewer insertions in abundant cord blood beta clonotypes, but memory repertoires showed no such pattern. Invariant MAIT and iNKT cells may have partly biased zero-insertion analyses. Where out-of-frame alpha sequences were twin-shared, they showed excess low generation probability.

Points on this clonotype: No antigen is known for it.

With 4 bases clipped from V and 0 bases from J, the junction kept 10 bases outside the gene matches. CDR1 is SGHRS, CDR2 YFSETQ, per germline. The CDR3 contains 18 residues. Template switching introduced a universal primer site, and the cDNA bore unique molecular identifiers. TCRdb called the 5' RACE reads again in MiXCR, with one record for every CDR3 protein. This sample carries more than 200,000 distinct CDR3 sequences, less than 10% of them seen once, and the ten largest clones take about 5.5%. Sequenced: memory (CD45RO+) T cells sorted from blood. The receptor comes from a woman younger than 30 in good health. The chain uses TRBV5-1 and TRBJ2-6; TRBD1 matches 7 bases. CDR3 DNA sequence: TGCGCCAGCAGCGCAATGGGGACAGCTTACTCTGGGGCCAACGTCCTGACTTTC. Amino acids: CASSAMGTAYSGANVLTF.